These 7 T cell receptor beta chains were all obtained from the same sample, sequenced in a study of post-analysis software for immune sequencing data. Study results and limitations: Controls showed lower frequencies than patients for roughly 5 TRBV segments, and TRBV5-6, TRBV5-1 and TRBV20-1 were among these.

Tagging with unique molecular identifiers was a feature of the TCR beta cDNA libraries. TCRdb passed the PCR reads through MiXCR, listing each CDR3 protein once. The table shows roughly 800,000 distinct CDR3 sequences, with 25% to 30% occurring only once. These receptors have no identified antigens. The sequenced sample was blood. The receptors were sampled from a girl aged 10-17 years with multiple sclerosis.

This clonotype was seen ten or more times. V usage is TRBV4-1 and J usage is TRBJ2-7; weak D call: TRBD2 (6 bases). V gave up 0 bases and J gave up 6 bases, with 12 bases separating them. Germline V gives CDR1 MGHRA, CDR2 YSYEKL. The CDR3 extends over 14 amino acids. CDR3 in DNA: TGCGCCAGCAGCCAAGATCCTAGGGGAGGCGAGCAGTACTTC. It encodes CASSQDPRGGEQYF.

This clonotype was recorded a few times. The chain is built from TRBV6-4 and TRBJ2-3, with 9 bases identical to TRBD1. The V gene end was trimmed by 3 bases and the J gene end by 8 bases; junction bases not matched to a gene: 9. The germline gives CDR1 MRHNA, CDR2 SNTAGT. The CDR3 loop spans 15 amino acids. The CDR3 DNA is TGTGCCAGCAGTGATTCACAGGGGGCGGCAGGTACGCAGTATTTT. Translating gives CASSDSQGAAGTQYF.

The chain carries TRBV4-3 and TRBJ1-5; D gene uncertain. V was trimmed by 0 bases and J by 9 bases, leaving 9 bases between them. Germline CDR1 reads LGHNA; CDR2 reads YSLEER. The CDR3 is 13 residues long. CDR3 coding DNA: TGCGCCAGCAGCCAAGATCCTGGACGGCCCCAGCATTTT. It yields the protein CASSQDPGRPQHF.

A remark on this clonotype: One junction end disagrees with the germline gene, perhaps due to a read error. V is TRBV12-3 or TRBV12-4 and J is TRBJ2-5; D is undetermined. The CDR3 runs 14 residues. The CDR3 DNA reads as TGCGCCAGCAGTTTGAAGGTTCGAGAAGAGACCCAGTACTTC. Translating it yields CASSLKVREETQYF.

This chain joins TRBV15 and TRBJ2-7, with D unresolved. Per germline, CDR1 LNHNV and CDR2 YYDKDF (reference sequence). Trimming pared 4 bases from V and 2 bases from J, leaving 15 bases between. This CDR3 contains 15 residues. CDR3 loop: CATSTSTSSTYEQYF. CDR3 in DNA: TGTGCCACCAGCACAAGTACGTCGTCCACCTACGAGCAGTACTTC.

V gene TRBV7-9 combines with J gene TRBJ2-7; TRBD1 aligns across 8 bases. CDR1 SEHNR and CDR2 FQNEAQ come from the germline V gene (reference sequence). J lost 6 bases, V lost 5 bases, and 12 bases had no gene match. CDR3 size: 15 residues. In DNA form, the CDR3 reads TGTGCCAGCAGCCAGACAGGGGCCCTCCCCGGCGAGCAGTACTTC. This gives the protein CASSQTGALPGEQYF.

This clonotype was seen ten or more times. V gene TRBV10-3 combines with J gene TRBJ2-3; 12 bases match TRBD2. The V segment lost 7 bases and the J segment 4 bases; nucleotides outside the gene matches: 6. Germline CDR1 reads ENHRY; CDR2 reads SYGVKD. The CDR3 covers 15 residues. CDR3 residues: CAIKRLAGDADTQYF. DNA of the CDR3: TGTGCCATCAAGAGACTAGCGGGAGACGCAGATACGCAGTATTTT.